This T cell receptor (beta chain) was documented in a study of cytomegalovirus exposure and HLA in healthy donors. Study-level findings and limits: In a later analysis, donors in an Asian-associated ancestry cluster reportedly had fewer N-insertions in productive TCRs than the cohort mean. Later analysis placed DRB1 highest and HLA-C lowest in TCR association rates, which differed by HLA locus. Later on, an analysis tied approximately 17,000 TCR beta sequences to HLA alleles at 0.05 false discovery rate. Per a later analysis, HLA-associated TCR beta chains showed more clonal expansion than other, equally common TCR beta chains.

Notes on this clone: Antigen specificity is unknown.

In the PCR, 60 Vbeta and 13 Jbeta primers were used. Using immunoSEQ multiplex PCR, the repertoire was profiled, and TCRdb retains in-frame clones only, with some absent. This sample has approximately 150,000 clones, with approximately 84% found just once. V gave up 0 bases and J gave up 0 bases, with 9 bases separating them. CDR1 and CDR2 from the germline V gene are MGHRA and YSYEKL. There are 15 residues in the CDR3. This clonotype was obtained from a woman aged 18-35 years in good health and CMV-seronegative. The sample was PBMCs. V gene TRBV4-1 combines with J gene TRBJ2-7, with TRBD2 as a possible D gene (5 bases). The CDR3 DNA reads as TGCGCCAGCAGCCAAGATCGCGACTACTCCTACGAGCAGTACTTC. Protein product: CASSQDRDYSYEQYF.